This T cell receptor beta chain appears in the sequencing data of a study of metastatic and nonmetastatic thyroid tumors (TCRdb year 2020). About the investigation overall: For patients with malignant and with benign thyroid disease, the researchers compared repertoires between peripheral blood samples and tumor or nodule tissue samples.

This clone is considered medium-sized (0.01 to 0.1%). Its cognate antigen has yet to be identified. No base quality values were provided; no much bigger clone lies one nucleotide off. Spanning cysteine to phenylalanine, the CDR3 consists of 17 amino acids. Only the CDR3 DNA stays, 51 bases, in frame from base 1. The germline V gene provides CDR1 SGHRS and CDR2 YFSETQ. V is shortened by 0 bases, J by 0 bases, and the region joining them spans 14 bases. What the work shows at the level of the full study, not this receptor alone: TCR beta diversity was reported as significantly higher in malignant tumors than in benign nodules, in both blood and tumor samples.

The library was prepared using PCR. For sequencing, an Illumina HiSeq 4000 was employed. High-throughput sequencing was used to profile the CDR3 region of the TCR beta-chain in every patient. Turning to the authors' computational methods: The researchers built a classifier to tell apart papillary thyroid cancer patients with distant metastasis, based on CDR3 differences among clinicopathological groups. The Shannon index was used to measure repertoire diversity, and the Morisita-Horn index was used to measure how similar tumor and blood repertoires were. TCRdb reprocessing: public reads trimmed at Q25 with fastp, clones called with MiXCR, in-frame beta chains kept. In this record, the V and J calls reflect TCRdb's handling and not the investigators' own analysis. A total of about 7,300 clones appear in this sample, 3.3% of them only once. Roughly a sixth of the sample lies in the top ten. None of the patients had been given any treatment before thyroid surgery. Patient clinical samples collected from the early 2010s to the late 2010s were retrospectively analysed using T-cell receptor beta sequencing.

This sequence originates from a female donor with papillary thyroid cancer or a benign thyroid nodule (not recorded which). Some clones in this sample may be carry-over from other donors' samples. The sequence links TRBV5-1 to TRBJ2-3; no D gene is confidently identified. Sequenced sample: tumor tissue. The nucleotide sequence is TGCGCCAGCAGCTTGGGGCCTGTTGGGCGGAGCACAGATACGCAGTATTTT. Its protein is CASSLGPVGRSTDTQYF.